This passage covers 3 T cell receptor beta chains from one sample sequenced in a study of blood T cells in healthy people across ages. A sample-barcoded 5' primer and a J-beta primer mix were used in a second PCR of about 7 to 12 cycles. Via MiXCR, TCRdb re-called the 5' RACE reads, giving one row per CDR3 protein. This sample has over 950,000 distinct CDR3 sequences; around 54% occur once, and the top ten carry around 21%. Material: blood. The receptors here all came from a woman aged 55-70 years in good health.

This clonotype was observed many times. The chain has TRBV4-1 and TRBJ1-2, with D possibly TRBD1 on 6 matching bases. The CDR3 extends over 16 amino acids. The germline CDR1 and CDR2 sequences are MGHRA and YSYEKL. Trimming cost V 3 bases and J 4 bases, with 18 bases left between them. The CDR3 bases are TGCGCCAGCAGCCATATCGTTCGGGGGCCCTTCTATGGCTACACCTTC. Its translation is CASSHIVRGPFYGYTF.

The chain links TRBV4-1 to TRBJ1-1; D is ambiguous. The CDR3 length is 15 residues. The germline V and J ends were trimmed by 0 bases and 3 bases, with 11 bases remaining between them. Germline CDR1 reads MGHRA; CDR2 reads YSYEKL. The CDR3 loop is CASSQERSRDTEAFF. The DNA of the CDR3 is TGCGCCAGCAGCCAAGAAAGGAGTAGGGACACTGAAGCTTTCTTT.

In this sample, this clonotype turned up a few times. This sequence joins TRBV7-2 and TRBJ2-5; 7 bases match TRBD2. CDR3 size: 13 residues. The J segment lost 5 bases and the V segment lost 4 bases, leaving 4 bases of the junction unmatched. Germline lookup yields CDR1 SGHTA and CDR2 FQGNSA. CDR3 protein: CASSSTSYETQYF. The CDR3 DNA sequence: TGTGCCAGCAGCTCGACTAGCTATGAGACCCAGTACTTC.